The rows below give T cell receptor beta chains drawn from one sample of a study of blood T cell repertoires in COVID-19. The method was immunoSEQ multiplex PCR; TCRdb's version includes in-frame clones alone and lacks a portion of them. The profile shows under 200,000 clones, around 83% of them singletons. The sequenced material came from peripheral blood. Receptor source: a human donor in a cohort sampled during active COVID-19. Each CDR3 is given with its conserved first and last residue. D genes are given only for firm matches. The size field is filled for only some rows; it gives once, few, many or a size class.

DNA	CDR3	V	D	J	length	size
TGTGCCAGCAGCTTAGGTATCCAGAACTATGGCTACACCTTC	CASSLGIQNYGYTF	TRBV11-2	-	TRBJ1-2	14	once
TGTGCCAGCAGTTTAAGTACACTAGGTAGTTCACCCCTCCACTTT	CASSLSTLGSSPLHF	TRBV28	-	TRBJ1-6	15	-
TGCGCCAGCAGCTCTAGAGTGAACACTGAAGCTTTCTTT	CASSSRVNTEAFF	TRBV5-1	-	TRBJ1-1	13	few
TGCGCCAGCAGCCAAGGAATAGGGGCTGAAAAACTGTTTTTT	CASSQGIGAEKLFF	TRBV4-1	-	TRBJ1-4	14	once
TGCGCCAGCAGCAGAGCGGGGGACACTGAAGCTTTCTTT	CASSRAGDTEAFF	TRBV5-1	-	TRBJ1-1	13	-
TGTGCCACCAGCAGTGGGGTTGGGCGGGCGGCTTACAATGAGCAGTTCTTC	CATSSGVGRAAYNEQFF	TRBV15	-	TRBJ2-1	17	-
TGTGCCAGCAGCCCTCTTGGACCGGGGAGGGAAGAGCAGTACTTC	CASSPLGPGREEQYF	TRBV9	TRBD2	TRBJ2-7	15	-
TGTGCCAGCTCACCACCGGACAGGGTGTACGAGCAGTACTTC	CASSPPDRVYEQYF	TRBV18	TRBD1	TRBJ2-7	14	-
TGCAGTGCTAGTCGTTTGGCGGTCGCCTCCTACGAGCAGTACTTC	CSASRLAVASYEQYF	TRBV20-1	-	TRBJ2-7	15	-
TGTGCCAGCAGCTTAGGAGGAAGTGAGCAGTACTTC	CASSLGGSEQYF	TRBV7-2	-	TRBJ2-7	12	once
TGTGCCAGCACCGACGGGAGTGTGGGGCGGGAGACCCAGTACTTC	CASTDGSVGRETQYF	TRBV19	-	TRBJ2-5	15	-
TGTGCCAGTAGTAAAGTTGTAGAAGACGAGCAGTACTTC	CASSKVVEDEQYF	TRBV19	-	TRBJ2-7	13	-
TGCAGCGTTCAGGTTAGCAATCAGCCCCAGCATTTT	CSVQVSNQPQHF	TRBV29-1	-	TRBJ1-5	12	-
TGTGCCAGCAGCTCCCTGGGGGGAGTCGGTAGAAATTCACCCCTCCACTTT	CASSSLGGVGRNSPLHF	TRBV28	-	TRBJ1-6	17	few
TGTGCCAGCAGCCTAAGGGGGCTAGCGGGAGTGGGGTCCTACAATGAGCAGTTCTTC	CASSLRGLAGVGSYNEQFF	TRBV7-2	TRBD2	TRBJ2-1	19	few
TGTGCCTCAGGTTGCCAAGTCCCAGATACGCAGTATTTT	CASGCQVPDTQYF	TRBV24-1	-	TRBJ2-3	13	-
TGTGCCAGCAGCTCCTACGGGGGCTCCTACAATGAGCAGTTCTTC	CASSSYGGSYNEQFF	TRBV7-3	-	TRBJ2-1	15	-
TGTGCCAGCAGTTACCCTCGGGACAGGGGGCGCATCCCACCAGATACGCAGTATTTT	CASSYPRDRGRIPPDTQYF	TRBV6-2/TRBV6-3	TRBD1	TRBJ2-3	19	-
TGCGCCAGCAGCCAGGACAGGGACTATGGCTACACCTTC	CASSQDRDYGYTF	TRBV10-1	TRBD1	TRBJ1-2	13	-